This T cell receptor (beta chain) stems from a study of CD8+ T cells in alopecia areata. General study points: Higher clonality than in normal scalp was seen in lesional scalp, especially alopecia totalis/universalis.

The CDR3 extends over 15 amino acids. Trimming took 5 bases from V and 3 from J, leaving 15 bases between them. From germline, CDR1 is SGHTA and CDR2 FQGTGA. Details on this clone: Its target is not known.

Extraction of RNA preceded its reverse transcription into cDNA, which served as the sequencing template. The method was immunoSEQ multiplex PCR; TCRdb's version includes in-frame clones alone and lacks a portion of them. The sample lists 110,000 or so clones; around two fifths were seen once. The receptor's source is a human donor with alopecia areata. Sample: CD4+ T cells sorted from blood. The chain links TRBV7-3 to TRBJ2-3; D gene uncertain. For the CDR3, the DNA is TGTGCCAGCAGCGCAGTCGGTCTGGGGACAGATACGCAGTATTTT. Amino acid sequence: CASSAVGLGTDTQYF.